This TCR beta chain was captured by sequencing in a study of blood T cell repertoires in COVID-19. Study information: From the United States, Italy and Spain came samples of acute and convalescent COVID-19. PBMCs, B-cell-depleted T cells, or T cells were the source of the cDNA or gDNA that made up the material.

The method was immunoSEQ multiplex PCR; TCRdb's version includes in-frame clones alone and lacks a portion of them. The repertoire includes about 190,000 clones, less than 85% of them detected once, and roughly 12% sits in the top ten. Sequenced sample: peripheral blood. The clonotype comes from a man over 45 who had recovered from COVID-19.

DNA of the CDR3: TGCGCCAGCAGCTTGGGAGACACCATATATTTT. It yields the protein CASSLGDTIYF. The chain combines TRBV5-1 with TRBJ1-3; D gene uncertain. Trimming cost V 0 bases and J 8 bases, with 3 bases left between them. This CDR3 is 11 amino acids long. Germline CDR1 SGHRS, CDR2 YFSETQ.